The following is a TCR beta chain sequence with its context. This record belongs to a study of blood T cell repertoires in COVID-19. Per the germline V gene, CDR1 is SGDLS and CDR2 is YYNGEE. This CDR3 region has 14 residues. After removal of 4 bases from V and 5 bases from J, the junction contained 4 bases not matched to a gene. Data came from immunoSEQ multiplex PCR; TCRdb stores just in-frame clones and leaves some out. The sample includes hundreds of thousands of clones, roughly 90% seen only once; the top ten take roughly a tenth. V gene TRBV9 combines with J gene TRBJ2-5, with 11 bases lining up with TRBD1. The sequenced sample was PBMCs or T cells enriched from blood (not recorded which). This TCR was sampled from a woman aged 40 to 49 who had recovered from COVID-19. This CDR3 reads CASSWTGGVETQYF. The CDR3 DNA sequence: TGTGCCAGCAGCTGGACAGGGGGCGTGGAGACCCAGTACTTC.